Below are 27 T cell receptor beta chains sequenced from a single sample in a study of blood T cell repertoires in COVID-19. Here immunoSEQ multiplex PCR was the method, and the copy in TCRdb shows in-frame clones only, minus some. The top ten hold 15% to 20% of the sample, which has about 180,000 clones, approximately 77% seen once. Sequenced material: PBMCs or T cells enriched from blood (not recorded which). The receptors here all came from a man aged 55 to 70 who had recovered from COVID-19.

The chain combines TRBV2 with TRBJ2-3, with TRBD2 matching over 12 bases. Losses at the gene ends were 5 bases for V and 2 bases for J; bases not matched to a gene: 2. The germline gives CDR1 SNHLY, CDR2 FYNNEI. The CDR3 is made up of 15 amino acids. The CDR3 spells CASSRLAGATDTQYF. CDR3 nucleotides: TGTGCCAGCAGTAGACTAGCGGGAGCCACAGATACGCAGTATTTT. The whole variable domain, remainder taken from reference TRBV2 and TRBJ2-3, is EPEVTQTPSHQVTQMGQEVILRCVPISNHLYFYWYRQILGQKVEFLVSFYNNEISEKSEIFDDQFSVERPDGSNFTLKIRSTKLEDSAMYFCASSRLAGATDTQYFGPGTRLTVL.

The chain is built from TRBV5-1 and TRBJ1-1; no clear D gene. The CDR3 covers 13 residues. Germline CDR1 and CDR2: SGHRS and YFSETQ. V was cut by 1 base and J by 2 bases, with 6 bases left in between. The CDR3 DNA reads TGCGCCAGCAGCTTGACAATAAACACTGAAGCTTTCTTT. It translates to CASSLTINTEAFF.

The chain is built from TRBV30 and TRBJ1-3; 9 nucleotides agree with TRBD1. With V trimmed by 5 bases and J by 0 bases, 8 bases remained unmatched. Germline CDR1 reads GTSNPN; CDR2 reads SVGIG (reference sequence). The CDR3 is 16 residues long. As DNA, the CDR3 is TGTGCCTGGGACGACCGACAGGGGGTCTCTGGAAACACCATATATTTT. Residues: CAWDDRQGVSGNTIYF.

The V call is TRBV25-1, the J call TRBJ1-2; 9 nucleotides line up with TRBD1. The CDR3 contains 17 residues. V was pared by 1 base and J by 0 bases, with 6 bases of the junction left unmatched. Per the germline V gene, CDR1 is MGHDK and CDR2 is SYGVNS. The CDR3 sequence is CASSEFSTGGTNYGYTF. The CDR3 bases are TGTGCCAGCAGTGAATTCTCGACAGGGGGGACTAACTATGGCTACACCTTC.

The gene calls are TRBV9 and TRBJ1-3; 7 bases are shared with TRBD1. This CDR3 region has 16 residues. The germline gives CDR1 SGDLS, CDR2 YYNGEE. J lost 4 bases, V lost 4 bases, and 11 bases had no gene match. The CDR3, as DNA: TGTGCCAGCAGCCATTCAAGGACAGGTCTGGGAAACACCATATATTTT. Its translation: CASSHSRTGLGNTIYF.

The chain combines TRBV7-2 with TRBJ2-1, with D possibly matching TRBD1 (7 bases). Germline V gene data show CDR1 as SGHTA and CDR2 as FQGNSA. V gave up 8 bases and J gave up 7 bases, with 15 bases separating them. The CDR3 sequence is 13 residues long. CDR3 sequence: CASEEGARNEQFF. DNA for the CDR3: TGTGCCAGCGAGGAGGGGGCCCGGAATGAGCAGTTCTTC.

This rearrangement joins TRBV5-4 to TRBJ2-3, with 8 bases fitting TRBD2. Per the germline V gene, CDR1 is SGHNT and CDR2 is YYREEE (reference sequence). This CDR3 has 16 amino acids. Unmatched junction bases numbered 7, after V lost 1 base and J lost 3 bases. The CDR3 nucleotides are TGTGCCAGCAGCTTGAAGTTCGGGGGGGCGACAGATACGCAGTATTTT. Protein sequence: CASSLKFGGATDTQYF. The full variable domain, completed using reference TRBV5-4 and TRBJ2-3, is ETGVTQSPTHLIKTRGQQVTLRCSSQSGHNTVSWYQQALGQGPQFIFQYYREEENGRGNFPPRFSGLQFPNYSSELNVNALELDDSALYLCASSLKFGGATDTQYFGPGTRLTVL.

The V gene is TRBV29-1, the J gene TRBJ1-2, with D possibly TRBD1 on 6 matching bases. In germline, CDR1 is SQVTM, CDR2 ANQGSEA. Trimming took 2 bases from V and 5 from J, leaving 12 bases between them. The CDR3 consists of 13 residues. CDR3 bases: TGCAGCGTTGAATCAGGGGATAGTTATGGCTACACCTTC. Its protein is CSVESGDSYGYTF.

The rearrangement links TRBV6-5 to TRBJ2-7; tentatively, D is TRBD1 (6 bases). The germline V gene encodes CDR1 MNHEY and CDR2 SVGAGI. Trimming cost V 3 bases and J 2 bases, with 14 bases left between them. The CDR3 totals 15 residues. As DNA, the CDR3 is TGTGCCAGCAGTTATGGACAGCAAGGTGCCTACGAGCAGTACTTC. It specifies CASSYGQQGAYEQYF.

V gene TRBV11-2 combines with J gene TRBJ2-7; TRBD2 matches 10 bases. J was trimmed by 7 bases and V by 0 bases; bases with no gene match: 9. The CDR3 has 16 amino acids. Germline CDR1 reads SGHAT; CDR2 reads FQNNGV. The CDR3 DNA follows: TGTGCCAGCAGCTTAGATGTGAGCGGGAGGGGCGGGGAGCAGTACTTC. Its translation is CASSLDVSGRGGEQYF.

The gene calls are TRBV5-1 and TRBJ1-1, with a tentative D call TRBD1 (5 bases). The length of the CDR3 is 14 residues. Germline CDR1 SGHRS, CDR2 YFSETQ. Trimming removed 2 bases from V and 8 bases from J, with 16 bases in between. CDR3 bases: TGCGCCAGCAGCTTAACGGGGGAGGTTGGAGAAGCTTTCTTT. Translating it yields CASSLTGEVGEAFF.

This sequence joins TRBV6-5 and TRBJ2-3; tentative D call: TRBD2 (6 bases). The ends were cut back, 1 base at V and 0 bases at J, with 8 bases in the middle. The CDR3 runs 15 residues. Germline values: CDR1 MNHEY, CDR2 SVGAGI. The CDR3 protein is CASSYLAGSTDTQYF. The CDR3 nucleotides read TGTGCCAGCAGTTACTTGGCGGGGAGCACAGATACGCAGTATTTT.

CDR3 nucleotides: TGTGCCAGCACATTAACCCAGGGGATACAAGAGACCCAGTACTTC. Amino acid sequence: CASTLTQGIQETQYF. V is TRBV28 and J is TRBJ2-5, with a weak D call TRBD1 (6 bases). Trimming cost V 7 bases and J 2 bases, with 17 bases left between them. The CDR3 has 15 residues. Germline V gene data show CDR1 as MDHEN and CDR2 as SYDVKM.

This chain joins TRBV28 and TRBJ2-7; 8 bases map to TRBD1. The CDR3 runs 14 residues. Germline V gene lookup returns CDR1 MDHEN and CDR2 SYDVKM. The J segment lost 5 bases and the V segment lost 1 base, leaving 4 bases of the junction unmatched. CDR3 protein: CASSLSRGRNEQYF. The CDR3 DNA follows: TGTGCCAGCAGTTTATCCAGGGGGCGCAACGAGCAGTACTTC. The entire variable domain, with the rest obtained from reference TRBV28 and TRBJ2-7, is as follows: DVKVTQSSRYLVKRTGEKVFLECVQDMDHENMFWYRQDPGLGLRLIYFSYDVKMKEKGDIPEGYSVSREKKERFSLILESASTNQTSMYLCASSLSRGRNEQYFGPGTRLTVT.

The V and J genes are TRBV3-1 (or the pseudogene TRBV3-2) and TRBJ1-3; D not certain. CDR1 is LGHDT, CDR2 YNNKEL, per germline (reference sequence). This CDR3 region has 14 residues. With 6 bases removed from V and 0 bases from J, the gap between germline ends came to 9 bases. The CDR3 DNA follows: TGTGCCAGCAGACAGCAAAGCTCTGGAAACACCATATATTTT. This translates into CASRQQSSGNTIYF.

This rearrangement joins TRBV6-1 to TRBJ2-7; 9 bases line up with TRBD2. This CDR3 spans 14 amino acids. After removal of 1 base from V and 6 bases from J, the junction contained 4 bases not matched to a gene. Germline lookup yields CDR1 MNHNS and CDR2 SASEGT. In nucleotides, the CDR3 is TGTGCCAGCAGTGAAGTAGCGGGAGAGGTCGAGCAGTACTTC. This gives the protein CASSEVAGEVEQYF.

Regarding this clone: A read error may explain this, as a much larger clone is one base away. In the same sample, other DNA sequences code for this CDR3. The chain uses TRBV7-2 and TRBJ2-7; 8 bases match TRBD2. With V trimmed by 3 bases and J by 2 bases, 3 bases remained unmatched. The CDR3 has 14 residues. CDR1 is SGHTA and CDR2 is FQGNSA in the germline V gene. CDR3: CASSFLAGPYEQYF. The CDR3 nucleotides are TGTGCCAGCAGCTTCCTAGCGGGTCCCTACGAGCAGTACTTC.

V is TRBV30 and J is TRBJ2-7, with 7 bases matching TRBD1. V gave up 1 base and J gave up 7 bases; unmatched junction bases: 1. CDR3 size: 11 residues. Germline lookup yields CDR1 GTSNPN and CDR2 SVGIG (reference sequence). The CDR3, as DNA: TGTGCCTGGAGTGCACAGGGGGAGCAGTACTTC. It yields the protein CAWSAQGEQYF.

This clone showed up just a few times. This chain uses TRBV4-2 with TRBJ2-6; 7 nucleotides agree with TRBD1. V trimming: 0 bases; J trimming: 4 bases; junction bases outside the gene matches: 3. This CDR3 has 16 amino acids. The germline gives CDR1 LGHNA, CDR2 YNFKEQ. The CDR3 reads CASSQEQGLGANVLTF. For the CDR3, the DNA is TGTGCCAGCAGCCAAGAACAGGGGTTGGGGGCCAACGTCCTGACTTTC.

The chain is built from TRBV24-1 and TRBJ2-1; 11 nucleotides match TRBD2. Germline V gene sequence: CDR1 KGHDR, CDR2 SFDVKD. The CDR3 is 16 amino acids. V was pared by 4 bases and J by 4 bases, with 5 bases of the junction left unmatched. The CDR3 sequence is CATSDALAGAYNEQFF. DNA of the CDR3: TGTGCCACCAGTGACGCACTAGCGGGAGCATACAATGAGCAGTTCTTC.

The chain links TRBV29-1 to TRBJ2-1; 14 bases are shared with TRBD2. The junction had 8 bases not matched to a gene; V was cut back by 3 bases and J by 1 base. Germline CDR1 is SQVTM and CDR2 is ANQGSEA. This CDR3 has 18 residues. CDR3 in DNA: TGCAGCGTTGAGTTCGGACTAGCGGGAGGTGGATCCTACAATGAGCAGTTCTTC. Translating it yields CSVEFGLAGGGSYNEQFF.

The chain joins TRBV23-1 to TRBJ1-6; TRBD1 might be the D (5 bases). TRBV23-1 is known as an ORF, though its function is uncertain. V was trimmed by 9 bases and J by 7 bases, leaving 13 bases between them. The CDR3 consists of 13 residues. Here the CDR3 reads CARLGRANSPLHF. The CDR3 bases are TGCGCCAGATTGGGCAGGGCGAATTCACCCCTCCACTTT.

CDR3 nucleotides: TGTGCCAGCAGTTTATCTTTGGGGGCTTTTGAAAAACTGTTTTTT. Translation: CASSLSLGAFEKLFF. The chain uses TRBV28 and TRBJ1-4; the D gene is possibly TRBD1 (6 bases). The germline gives CDR1 MDHEN, CDR2 SYDVKM. This CDR3 spans 15 amino acids. The V end lost 1 base, the J end lost 7 bases, and 13 bases lay between the germline ends. Supplemented by reference TRBV28 and TRBJ1-4, the full variable domain reads DVKVTQSSRYLVKRTGEKVFLECVQDMDHENMFWYRQDPGLGLRLIYFSYDVKMKEKGDIPEGYSVSREKKERFSLILESASTNQTSMYLCASSLSLGAFEKLFFGSGTQLSVL.

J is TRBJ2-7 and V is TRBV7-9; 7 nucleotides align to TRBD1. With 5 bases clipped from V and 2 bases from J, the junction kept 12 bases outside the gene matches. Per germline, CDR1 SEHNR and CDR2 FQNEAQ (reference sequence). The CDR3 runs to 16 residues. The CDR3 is CASSGSTGEHTYEQYF. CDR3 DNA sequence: TGTGCCAGCAGCGGCAGTACAGGGGAACATACCTACGAGCAGTACTTC. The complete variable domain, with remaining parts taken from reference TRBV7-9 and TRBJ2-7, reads DTGVSQNPRHKITKRGQNVTFRCDPISEHNRLYWYRQTLGQGPEFLTYFQNEAQLEKSRLLSDRFSAERPKGSFSTLEIQRTEQGDSAMYLCASSGSTGEHTYEQYFGPGTRLTVT.

CDR3 loop: CASSARDRGLEQYF. The CDR3 bases are TGTGCCAGCAGCGCCCGGGACAGGGGACTCGAGCAGTACTTC. This rearrangement joins TRBV2 to TRBJ2-7; 10 positions agree with TRBD1. CDR3 size: 14 residues. Per the germline V gene, CDR1 is SNHLY and CDR2 is FYNNEI. Losses at the gene ends were 6 bases for V and 6 bases for J; bases not matched to a gene: 8.

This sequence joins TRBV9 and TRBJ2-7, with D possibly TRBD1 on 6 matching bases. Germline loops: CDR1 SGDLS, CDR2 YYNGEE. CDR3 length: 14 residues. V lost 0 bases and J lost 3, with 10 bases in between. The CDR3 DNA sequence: TGTGCCAGCAGCGTAGACCCAGGGGACTACGAGCAGTACTTC. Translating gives CASSVDPGDYEQYF.

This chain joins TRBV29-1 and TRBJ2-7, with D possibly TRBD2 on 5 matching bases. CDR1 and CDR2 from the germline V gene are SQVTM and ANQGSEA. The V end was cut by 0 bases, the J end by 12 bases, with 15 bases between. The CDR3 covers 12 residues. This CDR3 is CSVEEEGSRVYF. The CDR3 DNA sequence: TGCAGCGTTGAAGAGGAAGGGAGCAGAGTGTACTTC.